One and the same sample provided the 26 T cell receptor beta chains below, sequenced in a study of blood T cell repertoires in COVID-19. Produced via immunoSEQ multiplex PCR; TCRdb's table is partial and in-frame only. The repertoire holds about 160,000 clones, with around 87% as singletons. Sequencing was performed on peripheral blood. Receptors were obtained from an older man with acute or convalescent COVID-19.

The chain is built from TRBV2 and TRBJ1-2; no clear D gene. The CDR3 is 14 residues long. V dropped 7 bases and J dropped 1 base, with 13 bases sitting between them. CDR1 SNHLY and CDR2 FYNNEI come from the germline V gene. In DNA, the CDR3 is TGTGCCAGCACCGGTCTCCTAGTTAACTATGGCTACACCTTC. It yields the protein CASTGLLVNYGYTF. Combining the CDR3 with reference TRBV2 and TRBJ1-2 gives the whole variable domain EPEVTQTPSHQVTQMGQEVILRCVPISNHLYFYWYRQILGQKVEFLVSFYNNEISEKSEIFDDQFSVERPDGSNFTLKIRSTKLEDSAMYFCASTGLLVNYGYTFGSGTRLTVV.

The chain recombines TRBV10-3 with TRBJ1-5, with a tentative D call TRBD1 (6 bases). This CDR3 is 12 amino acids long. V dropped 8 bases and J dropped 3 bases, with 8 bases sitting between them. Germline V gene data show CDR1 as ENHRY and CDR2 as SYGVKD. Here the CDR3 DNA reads TGTGCCATCGGACAGCCCAATCAGCCCCAGCATTTT. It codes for CAIGQPNQPQHF.

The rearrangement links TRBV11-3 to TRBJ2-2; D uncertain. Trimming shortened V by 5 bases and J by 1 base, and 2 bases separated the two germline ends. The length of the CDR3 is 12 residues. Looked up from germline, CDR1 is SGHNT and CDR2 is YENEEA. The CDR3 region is CASSLNTGELFF. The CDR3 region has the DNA TGTGCCAGCAGCCTGAACACCGGGGAGCTGTTTTTT.

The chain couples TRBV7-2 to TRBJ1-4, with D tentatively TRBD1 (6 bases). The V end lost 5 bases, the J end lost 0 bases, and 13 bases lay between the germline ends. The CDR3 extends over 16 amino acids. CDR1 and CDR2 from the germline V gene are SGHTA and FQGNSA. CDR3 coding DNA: TGTGCCAGCAGCCTCGGGGGGACACCAACTAATGAAAAACTGTTTTTT. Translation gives CASSLGGTPTNEKLFF.

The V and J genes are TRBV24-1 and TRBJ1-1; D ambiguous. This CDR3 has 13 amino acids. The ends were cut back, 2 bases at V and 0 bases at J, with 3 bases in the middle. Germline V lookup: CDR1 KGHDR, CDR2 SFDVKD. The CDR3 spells CATSDSMNTEAFF. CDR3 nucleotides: TGTGCCACCAGTGATTCCATGAACACTGAAGCTTTCTTT.

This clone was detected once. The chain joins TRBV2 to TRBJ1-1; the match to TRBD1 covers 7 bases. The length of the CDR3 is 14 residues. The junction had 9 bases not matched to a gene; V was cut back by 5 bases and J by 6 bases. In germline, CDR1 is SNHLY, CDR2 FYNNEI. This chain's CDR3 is CASSFTGARAEAFF. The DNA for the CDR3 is TGTGCCAGCAGTTTTACAGGGGCCCGGGCTGAAGCTTTCTTT. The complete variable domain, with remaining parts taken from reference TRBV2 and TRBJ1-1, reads EPEVTQTPSHQVTQMGQEVILRCVPISNHLYFYWYRQILGQKVEFLVSFYNNEISEKSEIFDDQFSVERPDGSNFTLKIRSTKLEDSAMYFCASSFTGARAEAFFGQGTRLTVV.

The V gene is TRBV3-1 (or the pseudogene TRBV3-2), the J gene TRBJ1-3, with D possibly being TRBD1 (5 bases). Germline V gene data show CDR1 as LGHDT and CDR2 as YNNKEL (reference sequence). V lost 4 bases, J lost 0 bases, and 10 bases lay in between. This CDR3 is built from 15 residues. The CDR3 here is CASSPAGYSGNTIYF. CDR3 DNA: TGTGCCAGCAGCCCGGCAGGGTACTCTGGAAACACCATATATTTT.

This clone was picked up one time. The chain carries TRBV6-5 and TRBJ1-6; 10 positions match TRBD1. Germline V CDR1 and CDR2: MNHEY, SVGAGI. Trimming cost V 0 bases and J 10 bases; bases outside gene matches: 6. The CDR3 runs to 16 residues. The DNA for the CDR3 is TGTGCCAGCAGTTACTCGAGACAGGGGGCAGGGTCACCCCTCCACTTT. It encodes CASSYSRQGAGSPLHF.

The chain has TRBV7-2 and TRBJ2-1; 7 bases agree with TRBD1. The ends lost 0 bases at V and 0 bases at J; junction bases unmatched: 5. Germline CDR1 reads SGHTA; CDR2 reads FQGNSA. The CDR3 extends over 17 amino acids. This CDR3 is CASSLAAGTVSYNEQFF. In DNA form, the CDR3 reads TGTGCCAGCAGCTTAGCGGCCGGGACAGTCTCCTACAATGAGCAGTTCTTC.

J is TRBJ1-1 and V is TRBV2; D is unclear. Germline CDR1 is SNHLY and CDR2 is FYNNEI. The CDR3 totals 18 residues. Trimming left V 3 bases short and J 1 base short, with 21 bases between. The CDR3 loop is CASSEFIQVRVGNTEAFF. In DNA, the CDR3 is TGTGCCAGCAGTGAGTTCATCCAGGTGCGGGTGGGGAACACTGAAGCTTTCTTT.

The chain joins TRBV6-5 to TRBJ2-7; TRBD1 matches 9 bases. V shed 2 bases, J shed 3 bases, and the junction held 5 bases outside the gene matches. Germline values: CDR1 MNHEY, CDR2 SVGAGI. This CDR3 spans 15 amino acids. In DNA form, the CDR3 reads TGTGCCAGCAGTTACAAGACAGGGGGGGGCTACGAGCAGTACTTC. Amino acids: CASSYKTGGGYEQYF.

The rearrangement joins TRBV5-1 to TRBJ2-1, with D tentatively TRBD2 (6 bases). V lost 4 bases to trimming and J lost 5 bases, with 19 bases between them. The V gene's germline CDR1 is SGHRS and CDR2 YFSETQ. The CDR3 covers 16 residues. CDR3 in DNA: TGCGCCAGCAGCCTCCTTACGGGGGTTAACAACAATGAGCAGTTCTTC. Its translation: CASSLLTGVNNNEQFF.

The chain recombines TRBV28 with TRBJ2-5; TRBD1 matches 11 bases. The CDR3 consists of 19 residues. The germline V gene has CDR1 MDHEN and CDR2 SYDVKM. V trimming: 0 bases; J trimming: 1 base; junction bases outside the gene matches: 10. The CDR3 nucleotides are TGTGCCAGCAGTTTATGGGTCCGGACAGGGGGCCGTAGCCAAGAGACCCAGTACTTC. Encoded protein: CASSLWVRTGGRSQETQYF.

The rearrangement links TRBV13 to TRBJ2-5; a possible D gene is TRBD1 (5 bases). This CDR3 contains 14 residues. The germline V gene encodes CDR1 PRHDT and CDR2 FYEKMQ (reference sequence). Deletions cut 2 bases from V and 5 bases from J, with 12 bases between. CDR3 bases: TGTGCCAGCAGCTTACAACAGGCCCTCGAGACCCAGTACTTC. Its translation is CASSLQQALETQYF.

DNA for the CDR3: TGTGCCAGCAGTTTACGGTCCTGGCTAGCGGGAGGGTATAGCACAGATACGCAGTATTTT. This codes for CASSLRSWLAGGYSTDTQYF. The J gene is TRBJ2-3, the V gene TRBV27; 12 bases fit TRBD2. This CDR3 contains 20 residues. CDR1 and CDR2 (germline): MNHEY, SMNVEV (reference sequence). After removal of 2 bases from V and 0 bases from J, the junction contained 12 bases not matched to a gene.

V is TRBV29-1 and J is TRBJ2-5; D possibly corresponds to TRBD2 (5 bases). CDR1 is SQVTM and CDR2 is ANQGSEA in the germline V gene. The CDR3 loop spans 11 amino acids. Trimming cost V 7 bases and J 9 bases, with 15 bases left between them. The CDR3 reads CSAPGTEAQYF. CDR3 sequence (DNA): TGCAGCGCTCCGGGCACGGAGGCCCAGTACTTC.

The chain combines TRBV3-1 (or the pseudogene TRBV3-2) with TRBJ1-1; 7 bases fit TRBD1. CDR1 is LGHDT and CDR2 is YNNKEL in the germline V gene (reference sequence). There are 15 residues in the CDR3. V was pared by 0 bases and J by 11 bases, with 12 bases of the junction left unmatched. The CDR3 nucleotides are TGTGCCAGCAGCCAAGACCCAGCAACAGGGGCGGGCGCTTTCTTT. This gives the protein CASSQDPATGAGAFF.

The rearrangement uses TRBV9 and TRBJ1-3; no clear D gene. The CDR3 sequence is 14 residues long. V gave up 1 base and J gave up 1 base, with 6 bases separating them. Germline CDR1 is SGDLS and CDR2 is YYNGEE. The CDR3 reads CASSVQASGNTIYF. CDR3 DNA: TGTGCCAGCAGCGTACAGGCTTCTGGAAACACCATATATTTT.

CDR3 DNA: TGCAGTGCTAGTCTACAGGGTGGGGCCAACGTCCTGACTTTC. This sequence encodes CSASLQGGANVLTF. The chain carries TRBV20-1 and TRBJ2-6, with D possibly TRBD1 on 6 matching bases. Trimming took off 3 bases at V and 3 bases at J, with 9 bases between the two ends. The CDR3 sequence is 14 residues long. In germline, CDR1 is DFQATT, CDR2 SNEGSKA (reference sequence).

In DNA, the CDR3 is TGCGCCAGCAGCCAAGGAACCGGGACAGGGTGGACAGATACGCAGTATTTT. Amino acid sequence: CASSQGTGTGWTDTQYF. The chain uses TRBV4-1 and TRBJ2-3; 9 bases line up with TRBD1. CDR1 is MGHRA, CDR2 YSYEKL, per germline. J was trimmed by 3 bases and V by 1 base; bases with no gene match: 8. CDR3 length equals 17 residues.

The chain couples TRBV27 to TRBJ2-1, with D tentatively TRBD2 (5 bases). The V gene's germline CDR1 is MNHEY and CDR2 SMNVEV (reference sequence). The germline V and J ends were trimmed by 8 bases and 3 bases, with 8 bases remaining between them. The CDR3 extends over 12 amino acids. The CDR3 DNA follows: TGTGCCAGCGGGAGAATCTACAATGAGCAGTTCTTC. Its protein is CASGRIYNEQFF.

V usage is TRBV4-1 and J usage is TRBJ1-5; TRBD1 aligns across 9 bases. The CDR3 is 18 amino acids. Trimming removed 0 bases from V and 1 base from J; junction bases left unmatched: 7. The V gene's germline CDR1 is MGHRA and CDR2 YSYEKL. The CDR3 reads CASSQDHRGTGSNQPQHF. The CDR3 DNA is TGCGCCAGCAGCCAAGATCATCGTGGGACAGGGAGCAATCAGCCCCAGCATTTT.

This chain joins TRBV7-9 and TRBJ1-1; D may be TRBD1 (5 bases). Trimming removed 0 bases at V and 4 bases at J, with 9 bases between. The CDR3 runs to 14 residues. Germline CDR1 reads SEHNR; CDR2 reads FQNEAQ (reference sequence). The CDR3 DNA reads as TGTGCCAGCAGCTTAGCGGGGGGACCCACTGAAGCTTTCTTT. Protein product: CASSLAGGPTEAFF.

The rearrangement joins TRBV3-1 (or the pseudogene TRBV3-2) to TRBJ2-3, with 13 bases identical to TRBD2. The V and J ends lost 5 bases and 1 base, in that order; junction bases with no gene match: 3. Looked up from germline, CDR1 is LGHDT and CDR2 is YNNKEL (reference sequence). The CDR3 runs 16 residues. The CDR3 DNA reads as TGTGCCAGCAGCAGCGGACTAGCGGGGGGCACAGATACGCAGTATTTT. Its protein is CASSSGLAGGTDTQYF.

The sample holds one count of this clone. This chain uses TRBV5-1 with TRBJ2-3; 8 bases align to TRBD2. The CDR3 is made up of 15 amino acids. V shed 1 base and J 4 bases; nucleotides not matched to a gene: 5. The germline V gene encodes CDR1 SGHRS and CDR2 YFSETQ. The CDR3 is CASSLSRLAPDTQYF. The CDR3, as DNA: TGCGCCAGCAGCTTGTCCCGACTAGCGCCAGATACGCAGTATTTT. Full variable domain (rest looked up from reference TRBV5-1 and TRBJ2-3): KAGVTQTPRYLIKTRGQQVTLSCSPISGHRSVSWYQQTPGQGLQFLFEYFSETQRNKGNFPGRFSGRQFSNSRSEMNVSTLELGDSALYLCASSLSRLAPDTQYFGPGTRLTVL.

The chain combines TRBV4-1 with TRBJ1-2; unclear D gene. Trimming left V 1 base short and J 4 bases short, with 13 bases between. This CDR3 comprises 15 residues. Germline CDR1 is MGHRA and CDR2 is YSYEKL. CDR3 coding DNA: TGCGCCAGCAGCCAAGTCCAGGAAAGAACCTATGGCTACACCTTC. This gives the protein CASSQVQERTYGYTF.